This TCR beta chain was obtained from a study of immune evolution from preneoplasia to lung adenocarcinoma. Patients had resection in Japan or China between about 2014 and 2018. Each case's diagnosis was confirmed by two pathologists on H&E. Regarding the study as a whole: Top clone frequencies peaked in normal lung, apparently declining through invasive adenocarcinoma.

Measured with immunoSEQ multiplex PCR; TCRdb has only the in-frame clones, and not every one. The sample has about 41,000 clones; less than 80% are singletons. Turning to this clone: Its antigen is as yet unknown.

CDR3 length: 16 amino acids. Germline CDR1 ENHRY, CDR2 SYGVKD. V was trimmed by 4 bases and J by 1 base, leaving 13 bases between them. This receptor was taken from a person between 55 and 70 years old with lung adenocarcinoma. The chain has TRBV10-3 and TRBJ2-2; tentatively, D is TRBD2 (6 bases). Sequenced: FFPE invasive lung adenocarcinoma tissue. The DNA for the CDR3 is TGTGCCATCAGTGCGTCTAGCGCACAGAACACCGGGGAGCTGTTTTTT. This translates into CAISASSAQNTGELFF.